This is a list of T cell receptor beta chains from one sample in a study of control samples from healthy donors and cancer patients. Libraries were prepared by immunoSEQ multiplex PCR; TCRdb keeps only in-frame clonotypes and omits some of them. The data hold roughly 69,000 clones, with over 80% observed a single time. Sequencing used blood. The receptor set was obtained from a man aged 55 to 69 in good health. Both conserved end residues are part of each CDR3. Fields, in order: clone size, D gene, J gene, CDR3 length, V gene, CDR3 DNA, CDR3 protein. The D gene is left open where the match is weak. Clone size is not always given. Where it is, it says once, few, many or a class for expanded clones.

abundance: .
d_gene: TRBD2
j_gene: TRBJ2-5
len: 15
v_gene: TRBV4-2
CDR3nt: TGTGCCAGCAGCCCAGCGACTAGCGGGATCGGGACCCAGTACTTC
CDR3aa: CASSPATSGIGTQYF

abundance: many
d_gene: .
j_gene: TRBJ1-2
len: 13
v_gene: TRBV18
CDR3nt: TGTGCCAGCTCAGTCCGGGATGCCAAAGGCTACACCTTC
CDR3aa: CASSVRDAKGYTF

abundance: .
d_gene: .
j_gene: TRBJ2-5
len: 14
v_gene: TRBV6-2/TRBV6-3
CDR3nt: TGTGCCAGCAGTTACTCGAATAACCAAGAGACCCAGTACTTC
CDR3aa: CASSYSNNQETQYF

abundance: .
d_gene: .
j_gene: TRBJ1-6
len: 17
v_gene: TRBV4-2
CDR3nt: TGTGCCAGCAGCCAAGATTTAGGGGTGGGCTATAATTCACCCCTCCACTTT
CDR3aa: CASSQDLGVGYNSPLHF

abundance: .
d_gene: TRBD1
j_gene: TRBJ1-2
len: 15
v_gene: TRBV7-9
CDR3nt: TGTGCCAGCAGCTTAGGGGACAGGGATGCGAGCGGCTACACCTTC
CDR3aa: CASSLGDRDASGYTF

abundance: .
d_gene: .
j_gene: TRBJ2-7
len: 16
v_gene: TRBV30
CDR3nt: TGTGCCTGGAGCCCGCCGCGAAGTTTTTTACTTTACGAGCAGTACTTC
CDR3aa: CAWSPPRSFLLYEQYF

abundance: few
d_gene: .
j_gene: TRBJ2-1
len: 14
v_gene: TRBV6-5
CDR3nt: TGTGCCAGCAGTTACTCGATGGACCCCAATGAGCAGTTCTTC
CDR3aa: CASSYSMDPNEQFF

abundance: .
d_gene: TRBD2
j_gene: TRBJ2-7
len: 13
v_gene: TRBV3-1/TRBV3-2
CDR3nt: TGTGCCAGCAGCCGCCTTGCGGGGGACGAGCAGTACTTC
CDR3aa: CASSRLAGDEQYF

abundance: once
d_gene: .
j_gene: TRBJ2-2
len: 16
v_gene: TRBV27
CDR3nt: TGTGCCAGCAGTTTAAATAGGGGGGTTAACACCGGGGAGCTGTTTTTT
CDR3aa: CASSLNRGVNTGELFF

abundance: few
d_gene: .
j_gene: TRBJ2-7
len: 12
v_gene: TRBV3-1/TRBV3-2
CDR3nt: TGTGCCAGCAGCCAAGTCCCCTACGAGCAGTACTTC
CDR3aa: CASSQVPYEQYF

abundance: .
d_gene: .
j_gene: TRBJ2-2
len: 16
v_gene: TRBV20-1
CDR3nt: TGCAGTGCTAGTCAGATGGGGGGGGCGGACACCGGGGAGCTGTTTTTT
CDR3aa: CSASQMGGADTGELFF

abundance: .
d_gene: TRBD1
j_gene: TRBJ1-6
len: 15
v_gene: TRBV7-2
CDR3nt: TGTGCCAGCAGCTTATCACAGGGGAATAATTCACCCCTCCACTTT
CDR3aa: CASSLSQGNNSPLHF

abundance: .
d_gene: .
j_gene: TRBJ1-1
len: 13
v_gene: TRBV7-3
CDR3nt: TGTGCCAGCAGCTTATCCTGGAACACTGAAGCTTTCTTT
CDR3aa: CASSLSWNTEAFF

abundance: .
d_gene: .
j_gene: TRBJ1-4
len: 15
v_gene: TRBV7-9
CDR3nt: TGTGCCAGCAATGCCGTGGGTCAAGGGCAGGAAAAACTGTTTTTT
CDR3aa: CASNAVGQGQEKLFF

abundance: .
d_gene: TRBD2
j_gene: TRBJ2-5
len: 12
v_gene: TRBV30
CDR3nt: TGTGCCTACTCAGCGGGGGCAGAGACCCAGTACTTC
CDR3aa: CAYSAGAETQYF

abundance: .
d_gene: .
j_gene: TRBJ2-7
len: 11
v_gene: TRBV20-1
CDR3nt: TGCAGTGCCCGAGGGGTCGGGGAGCAGTACTTC
CDR3aa: CSARGVGEQYF

abundance: .
d_gene: TRBD2
j_gene: TRBJ2-7
len: 13
v_gene: TRBV6-6
CDR3nt: TGTGCCAGCGCAGCGGGAGATCTCTACGAGCAGTACTTC
CDR3aa: CASAAGDLYEQYF

abundance: .
d_gene: .
j_gene: TRBJ1-2
len: 12
v_gene: TRBV12-3/TRBV12-4
CDR3nt: TGTGCCAGCAGTTCAACATTGTATGGCTACACCTTC
CDR3aa: CASSSTLYGYTF

abundance: .
d_gene: .
j_gene: TRBJ2-3
len: 16
v_gene: TRBV6-6
CDR3nt: TGTGCCAGCAGACCTCCCCGCGGGTGGGGCACAGATACGCAGTATTTT
CDR3aa: CASRPPRGWGTDTQYF

abundance: .
d_gene: .
j_gene: TRBJ2-1
len: 18
v_gene: TRBV4-3
CDR3nt: TGCGCCAGCAGCCCCACCCCCTCGACTAGACTTTCTTTCAATGAGCAGTTCTTC
CDR3aa: CASSPTPSTRLSFNEQFF

abundance: .
d_gene: .
j_gene: TRBJ2-7
len: 14
v_gene: TRBV10-3
CDR3nt: TGTGCCATCAGTTCCGCGGCTCCCCCCAGCGAGCAGTACTTC
CDR3aa: CAISSAAPPSEQYF

abundance: .
d_gene: TRBD1
j_gene: TRBJ1-3
len: 14
v_gene: TRBV7-9
CDR3nt: TGTGCCAGCAGCCAGGGGGCCGCCGGAAACACCATATATTTT
CDR3aa: CASSQGAAGNTIYF

abundance: .
d_gene: .
j_gene: TRBJ1-1
len: 10
v_gene: TRBV29-1
CDR3nt: TGCAGCGGGGGCCGCGATGAAGCTTTCTTT
CDR3aa: CSGGRDEAFF

abundance: .
d_gene: .
j_gene: TRBJ1-4
len: 13
v_gene: TRBV10-3
CDR3nt: TGTGCCATCAGTGAGCAGAACGGTGAAAAACTGTTTTTT
CDR3aa: CAISEQNGEKLFF

abundance: few
d_gene: TRBD2
j_gene: TRBJ2-1
len: 14
v_gene: TRBV27
CDR3nt: TGTGCCAGCAGTGTTAGCGGGCTTTACAATGAGCAGTTCTTC
CDR3aa: CASSVSGLYNEQFF

abundance: .
d_gene: .
j_gene: TRBJ1-3
len: 15
v_gene: TRBV5-6
CDR3nt: TGTGCCAGCAGCTTCCCTCGGAACTCTGGAAACACCATATATTTT
CDR3aa: CASSFPRNSGNTIYF

abundance: .
d_gene: .
j_gene: TRBJ1-4
len: 17
v_gene: TRBV2
CDR3nt: TGTGCCAGCAGTGGTTTATTTGGGGGAAAGAGCAATGAAAAACTGTTTTTT
CDR3aa: CASSGLFGGKSNEKLFF

abundance: few
d_gene: .
j_gene: TRBJ2-1
len: 12
v_gene: TRBV11-2
CDR3nt: TGTGCCAGCAGCTCCCGGACGGCTAAGCAGTTCTTC
CDR3aa: CASSSRTAKQFF

abundance: .
d_gene: TRBD2
j_gene: TRBJ2-2
len: 18
v_gene: TRBV19
CDR3nt: TGTGCCAGTAGCCTGATCTGGGTGGCGGGAGTATCGACCGGGGAGCTGTTTTTT
CDR3aa: CASSLIWVAGVSTGELFF

abundance: .
d_gene: .
j_gene: TRBJ1-5
len: 14
v_gene: TRBV3-1/TRBV3-2
CDR3nt: TGTGCCAGCAGCCATAGCCAGCGCAATCAGCCCCAGCATTTT
CDR3aa: CASSHSQRNQPQHF

abundance: .
d_gene: .
j_gene: TRBJ2-7
len: 12
v_gene: TRBV30
CDR3nt: TGTGCCTGGAGTGTCCAAGGGACAGAGCAGTACTTC
CDR3aa: CAWSVQGTEQYF

abundance: .
d_gene: TRBD1
j_gene: TRBJ1-2
len: 14
v_gene: TRBV18
CDR3nt: TGTGCCAGCTCACCCGGGACAGGGTTCTATGGCTACACCTTC
CDR3aa: CASSPGTGFYGYTF

abundance: once
d_gene: .
j_gene: TRBJ1-3
len: 14
v_gene: TRBV25-1
CDR3nt: TGTGCCAGCAGGGAACCAGGGGCTGGAAACACCATATATTTT
CDR3aa: CASREPGAGNTIYF

abundance: .
d_gene: .
j_gene: TRBJ1-1
len: 15
v_gene: TRBV7-2
CDR3nt: TGTGCCAGCAGCTTAGGGGAGAGTTCAGGGACTGAAGCTTTCTTT
CDR3aa: CASSLGESSGTEAFF

abundance: .
d_gene: .
j_gene: TRBJ1-4
len: 16
v_gene: TRBV6-1
CDR3nt: TGTGCCAGCAGTGAAGTGGTCCTGTCTACGAATGAAAAACTGTTTTTT
CDR3aa: CASSEVVLSTNEKLFF

abundance: .
d_gene: .
j_gene: TRBJ2-5
len: 10
v_gene: TRBV20-1
CDR3nt: TGCAGTGCTGCTTGGGAGACCCAGTACTTC
CDR3aa: CSAAWETQYF

abundance: .
d_gene: TRBD2
j_gene: TRBJ2-7
len: 14
v_gene: TRBV4-2
CDR3nt: TGTGCCAGCAGCCAACTAGCGGACTCCTACGAGCAGTACTTC
CDR3aa: CASSQLADSYEQYF

abundance: .
d_gene: .
j_gene: TRBJ2-7
len: 13
v_gene: TRBV7-9
CDR3nt: TGTGCCAGCAGCACCTCGACAGTTTACGAGCAGTACTTC
CDR3aa: CASSTSTVYEQYF